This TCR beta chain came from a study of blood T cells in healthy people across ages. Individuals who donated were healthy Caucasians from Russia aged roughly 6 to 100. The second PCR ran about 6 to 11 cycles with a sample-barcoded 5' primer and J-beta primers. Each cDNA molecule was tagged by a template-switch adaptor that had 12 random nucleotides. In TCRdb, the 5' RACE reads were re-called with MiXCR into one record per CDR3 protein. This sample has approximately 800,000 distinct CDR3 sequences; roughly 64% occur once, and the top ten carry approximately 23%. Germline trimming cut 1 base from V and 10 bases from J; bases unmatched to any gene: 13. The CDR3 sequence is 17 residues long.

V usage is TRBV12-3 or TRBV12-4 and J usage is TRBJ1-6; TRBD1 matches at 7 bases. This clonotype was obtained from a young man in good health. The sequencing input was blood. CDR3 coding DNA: TGTGCCAGCAGTTTAGGATTTCGGGGACAGTCGGGATCACCCCTCCACTTT. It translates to CASSLGFRGQSGSPLHF.